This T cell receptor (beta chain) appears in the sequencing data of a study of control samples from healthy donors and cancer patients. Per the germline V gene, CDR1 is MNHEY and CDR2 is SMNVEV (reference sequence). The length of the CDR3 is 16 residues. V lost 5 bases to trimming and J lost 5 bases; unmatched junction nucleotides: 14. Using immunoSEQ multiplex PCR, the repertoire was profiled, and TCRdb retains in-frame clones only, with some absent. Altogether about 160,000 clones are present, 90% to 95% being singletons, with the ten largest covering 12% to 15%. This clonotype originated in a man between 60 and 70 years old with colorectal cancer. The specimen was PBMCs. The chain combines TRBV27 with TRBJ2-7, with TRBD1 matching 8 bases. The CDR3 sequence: CASSPVVARGLNEQYF. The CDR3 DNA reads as TGTGCCAGCAGTCCTGTAGTCGCCAGGGGGCTCAACGAGCAGTACTTC.